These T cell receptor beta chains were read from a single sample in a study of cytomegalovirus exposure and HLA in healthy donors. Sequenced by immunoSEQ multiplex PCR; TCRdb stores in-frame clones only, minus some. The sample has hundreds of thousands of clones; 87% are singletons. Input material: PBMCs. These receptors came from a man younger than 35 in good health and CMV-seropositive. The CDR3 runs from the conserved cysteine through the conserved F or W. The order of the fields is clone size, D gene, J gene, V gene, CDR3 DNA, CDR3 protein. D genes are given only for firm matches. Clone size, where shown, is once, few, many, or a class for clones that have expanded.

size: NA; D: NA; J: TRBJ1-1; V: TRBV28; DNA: TGTGCCAGCAGTTGGCCGGGACAGAACACTGAAGCTTTCTTT; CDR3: CASSWPGQNTEAFF
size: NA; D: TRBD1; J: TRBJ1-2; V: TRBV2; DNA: TGTGCCAGCAGTGCCCGGACAGGGATCGGCTACACCTTC; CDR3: CASSARTGIGYTF
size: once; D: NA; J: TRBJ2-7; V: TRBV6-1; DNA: TGTGCCACAAAAGGGTCGGGGAACGAGCAGTACTTC; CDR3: CATKGSGNEQYF
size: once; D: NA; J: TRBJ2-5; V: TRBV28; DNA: TGTGCCAGCAGTCCCCGGGAGCCTCAAGAGACCCAGTACTTC; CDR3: CASSPREPQETQYF
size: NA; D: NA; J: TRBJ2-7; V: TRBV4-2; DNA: TGTGCCAGCAGCCAAGAACTCCTGCACTCCTACGAGCAGTACTTC; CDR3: CASSQELLHSYEQYF
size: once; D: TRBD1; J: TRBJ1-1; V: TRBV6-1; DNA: TGTGCCAGCAGTGAAGCCTTGCAGGGGGCAACTGAAGCTTTCTTT; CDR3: CASSEALQGATEAFF
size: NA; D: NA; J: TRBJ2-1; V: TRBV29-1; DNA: TGCAGCGTTGGGGAGAACACCTACAATGAGCAGTTCTTC; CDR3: CSVGENTYNEQFF
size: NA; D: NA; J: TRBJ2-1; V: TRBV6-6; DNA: TGTGCCAGCAAGGAGGGTCATGAGCAGTTCTTC; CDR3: CASKEGHEQFF
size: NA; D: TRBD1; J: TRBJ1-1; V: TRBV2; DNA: TGTGCCAGCAGTGCCCGGGACAGGGGAAACACTGAAGCTTTCTTT; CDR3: CASSARDRGNTEAFF
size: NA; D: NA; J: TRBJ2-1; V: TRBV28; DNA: TGTGCCAGCAGTTTTGTAGGGAGTGAGCAGTTCTTC; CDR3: CASSFVGSEQFF
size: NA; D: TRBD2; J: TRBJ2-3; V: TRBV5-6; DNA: TGTGCCAGCAGCTTGGGGGAGGGAGGGGGCACAGATACGCAGTATTTT; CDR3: CASSLGEGGGTDTQYF
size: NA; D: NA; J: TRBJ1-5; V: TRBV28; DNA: TGTGCCAGCAGCCACAGGTATCAGCCCCAGCATTTT; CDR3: CASSHRYQPQHF
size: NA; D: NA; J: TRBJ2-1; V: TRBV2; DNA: TGTGCCAGCAGTGAAGGTCCTCGGGGTGAGCAGTTCTTC; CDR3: CASSEGPRGEQFF
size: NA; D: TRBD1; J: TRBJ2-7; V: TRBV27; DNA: TGTGCCAGCAGTTATGGGACAGGGCGTTCCTACGAGCAGTACTTC; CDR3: CASSYGTGRSYEQYF
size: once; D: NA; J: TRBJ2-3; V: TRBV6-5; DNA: TGTGCCAGCAGTTACTCAAGCACAGATACGCAGTATTTT; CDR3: CASSYSSTDTQYF
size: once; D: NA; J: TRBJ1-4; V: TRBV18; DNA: TGTGCCAGCTCACCAACTAGTGAGGTACTGTTTTTT; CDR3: CASSPTSEVLFF
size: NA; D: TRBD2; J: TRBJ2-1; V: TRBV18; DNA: TGTGCCAGCTCACTTCATCTAGCGGGTGCAACGTACAATGAGCAGTTCTTC; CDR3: CASSLHLAGATYNEQFF
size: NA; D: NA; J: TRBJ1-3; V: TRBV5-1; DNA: TGCGCCAGCAGCTTGGAGGGGACGGGGGGAAACACCATATATTTT; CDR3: CASSLEGTGGNTIYF
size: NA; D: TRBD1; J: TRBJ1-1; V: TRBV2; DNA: TGTGCCAGCACCGACAGGGGGAACACTGAAGCTTTCTTT; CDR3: CASTDRGNTEAFF
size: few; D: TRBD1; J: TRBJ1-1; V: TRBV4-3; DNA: TGCGCCAGCAGCCCACAGACAGGGTGGGGAAGCACTGAAGCTTTCTTT; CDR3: CASSPQTGWGSTEAFF
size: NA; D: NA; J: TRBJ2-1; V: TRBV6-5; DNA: TGTGCCAGCAGTTACTCCGGGCCACAAAATGAGCAGTTCTTC; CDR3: CASSYSGPQNEQFF
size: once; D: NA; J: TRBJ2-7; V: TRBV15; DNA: TGTGCCACCAGCAATTTGCCCAGTACCTACGAGCAGTACTTC; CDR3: CATSNLPSTYEQYF
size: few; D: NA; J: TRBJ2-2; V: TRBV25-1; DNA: TGTGCCAGCAGCCGTCCCGAGTGGGCCACCGGGGAGCTGTTTTTT; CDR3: CASSRPEWATGELFF
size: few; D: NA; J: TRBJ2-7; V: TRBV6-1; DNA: TGTGCCAGCAGTTTAGGCCGGCTAACCTACGAGCAGTACTTC; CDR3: CASSLGRLTYEQYF
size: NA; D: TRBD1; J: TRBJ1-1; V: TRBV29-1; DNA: TGCAGCGTCCTGACAGGGGGCCGTACTGAAGCTTTCTTT; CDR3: CSVLTGGRTEAFF
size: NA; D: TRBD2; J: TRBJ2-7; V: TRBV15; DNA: TGTGCCACCAGCAGCTCTAGCGGAGGTGTATACGAGCAGTACTTC; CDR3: CATSSSSGGVYEQYF
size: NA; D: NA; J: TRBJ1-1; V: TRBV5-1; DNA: TGCGCCAGCAGCTCGAGGGGGGCGGGCACTGAAGCTTTCTTT; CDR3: CASSSRGAGTEAFF
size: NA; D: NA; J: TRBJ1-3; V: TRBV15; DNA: TGTGCCACCAGCAGAGATCAGGCCTCTGGAAACACCATATATTTT; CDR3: CATSRDQASGNTIYF
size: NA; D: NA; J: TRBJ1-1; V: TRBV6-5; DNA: TGTGCCAGCAGTTACTCGGCCGGGAGGACTGAAGCTTTCTTT; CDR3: CASSYSAGRTEAFF
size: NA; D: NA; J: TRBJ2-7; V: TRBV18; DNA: TGTGCCAGCTCACCGGGGCAGGTTCCGGGGGAGCAGTACTTC; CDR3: CASSPGQVPGEQYF
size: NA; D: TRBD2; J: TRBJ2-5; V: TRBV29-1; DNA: TGCAGCGTTGAACTAGCGGGAGATCATGAGACCCAGTACTTC; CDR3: CSVELAGDHETQYF
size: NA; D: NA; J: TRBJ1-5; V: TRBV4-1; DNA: TGCGCCAGCAGCTATCAATCTGGGGCTAGCAATCAGCCCCAGCATTTT; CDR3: CASSYQSGASNQPQHF
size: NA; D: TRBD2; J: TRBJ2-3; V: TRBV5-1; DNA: TGCGCCAGCAGCTTAATCCAGCGGGGGGTGGATACGCAGTATTTT; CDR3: CASSLIQRGVDTQYF
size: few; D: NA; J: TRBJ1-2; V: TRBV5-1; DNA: TGCGCCAGCAGCTCCCTTGACATGTACTATGGCTACACCTTC; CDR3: CASSSLDMYYGYTF
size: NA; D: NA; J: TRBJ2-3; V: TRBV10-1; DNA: TGCGCCAGCAGTGCCCGGGACTTACGATCCCGTCGGCATTTT; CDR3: CASSARDLRSRRHF
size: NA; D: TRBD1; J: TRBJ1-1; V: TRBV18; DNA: TGTGCCAGCTCACCTACAAGGGGGCGCCTCACTGAAGCTTTCTTT; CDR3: CASSPTRGRLTEAFF
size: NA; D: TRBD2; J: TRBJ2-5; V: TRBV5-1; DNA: TGCGCCAGCAGCTTCGGAAATCTAGCGGGGCAAGAGACCCAGTACTTC; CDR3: CASSFGNLAGQETQYF
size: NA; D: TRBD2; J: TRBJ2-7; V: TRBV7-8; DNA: TGTGCCAGCAGCACGACTAGCGAAACCTACGAGCAGTACTTC; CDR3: CASSTTSETYEQYF
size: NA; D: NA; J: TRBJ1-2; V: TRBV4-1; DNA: TGCGCCAGCGGGGGGGCAGCCATACATGGCTACACCTTC; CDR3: CASGGAAIHGYTF
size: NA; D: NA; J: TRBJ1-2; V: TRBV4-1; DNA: TGCGCCAGCAGCCTGGGAGACGACAACTATGGCTACACCTTC; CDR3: CASSLGDDNYGYTF
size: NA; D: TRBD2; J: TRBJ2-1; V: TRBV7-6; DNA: TGTGCCAGCAGCAGGACTAGCGGAGCCCGCAATGAGCAGTTCTTC; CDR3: CASSRTSGARNEQFF
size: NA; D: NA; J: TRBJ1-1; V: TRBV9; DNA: TGTGCCAGCAGCGTAGAAGGGGAGGGGACTGAAGCTTTCTTT; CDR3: CASSVEGEGTEAFF
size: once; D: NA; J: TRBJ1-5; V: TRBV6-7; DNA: TGTGCCAGCCGCCTGGATTCCGAGTGGTATCAGCCCCAGCATTTT; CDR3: CASRLDSEWYQPQHF
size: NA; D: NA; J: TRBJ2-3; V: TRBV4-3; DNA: TGCGCCAGCAGCCAAGATACGACACGAGATACGCAGTATTTT; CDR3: CASSQDTTRDTQYF
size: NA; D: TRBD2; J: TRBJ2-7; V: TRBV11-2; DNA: TGTGCCAGCAGCTTAGATCAGAATCGCGGGAGGACCTCCTACGAGCAGTACTTC; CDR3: CASSLDQNRGRTSYEQYF
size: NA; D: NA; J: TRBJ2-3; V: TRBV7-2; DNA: TGTGCCAGCAGCTTAGCGTCCGGACCCACAGATACGCAGTATTTT; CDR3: CASSLASGPTDTQYF
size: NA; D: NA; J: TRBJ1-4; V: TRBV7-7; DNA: TGTGCCAGCAGTTCAGGCATAGGGACTAATGAAAAACTGTTTTTT; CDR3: CASSSGIGTNEKLFF
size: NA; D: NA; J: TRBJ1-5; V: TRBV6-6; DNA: TGTGCCAGCTACAGGGAACATAGCCCCAATCAGCCCCAGCATTTT; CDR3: CASYREHSPNQPQHF
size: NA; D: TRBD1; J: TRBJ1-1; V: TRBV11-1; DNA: TGTGCCAGCAGCTTGGGGCAGGGGGACCGAGGAGCTTTCTTT; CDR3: CASSLGQGDRGAFF
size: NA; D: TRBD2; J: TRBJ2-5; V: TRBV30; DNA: TGTGCCTGGAGTCCCCGGGGGGGCGGGGAGACCCAGTACTTC; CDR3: CAWSPRGGGETQYF
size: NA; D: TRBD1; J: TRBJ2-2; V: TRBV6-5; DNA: TGTGCCAGCAGTTCCGGGACAGGGGGGACCGGGGAGCTGTTTTTT; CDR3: CASSSGTGGTGELFF
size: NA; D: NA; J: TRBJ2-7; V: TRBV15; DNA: TGTGCCACCAGCAGAGATTGGGGTGCTTCGAACGAGCAGTACTTC; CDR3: CATSRDWGASNEQYF
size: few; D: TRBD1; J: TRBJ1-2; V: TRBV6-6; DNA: TGTGCCAGCAGTTCAGGGGGCCCCTATGGCTACACCTTC; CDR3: CASSSGGPYGYTF